Given below is one T cell receptor beta chain in context. What antigen it recognizes has not been identified. It has no much larger one-base neighbor in the sample; base qualities were not kept. Participants in the prospective study were enrolled through a virtual design, were aged roughly 18 to 100 years, and lived in approximately 25 United States geographic areas. Cohort assignment in the prospective study relied on participant-reported clinical history from a screening survey and a study questionnaire. Recovered participants in ImmuneRACE Cohort 3 were defined by two consecutive negative NP/OP PCR tests, clearance by a healthcare professional, or resolution of symptoms. Each participant in the prospective study had whole blood, serum and a nasopharyngeal or oropharyngeal swab collected by mobile phlebotomists. Participants in the prospective study had the option to provide additional blood draws and questionnaires over an approximately 2-month period. Before DNA extraction, blood samples from the prospective study were shipped at room temperature or frozen.

The sample originates from a study of blood T cell repertoires in COVID-19 (dated by TCRdb to about 2020). Concerning the study at large: Samples from collaborators originated in the United States, Italy and Spain and spanned both the acute and convalescent phases of COVID-19. The material from the prospective study consisted of cDNA or gDNA derived from T cells, B-cell-depleted T cells, or PBMCs. The dataset comprised deeply sampled blood TCRbeta repertoires from subjects exposed to, actively infected with, or recovered from COVID-19. The repertoires were released in a freely available public database intended as a resource for research on the immune response to SARS-CoV-2. The samples were drawn from the first 160 participants of the ongoing ImmuneRACE study and from over a thousand subjects provided by 6 global collaborators. Nearly every sample came with metadata listing a de-identified subject ID, COVID-19 status, age in years and sex. Where available, HLA class I and class II types were obtained from metadata supplied by the sample provider rather than from assay-based typing.

The immunoSEQ Assay, a bias-controlled multiplex PCR, was used to amplify TCRbeta CDR3 regions from genomic DNA. The authors' analysis ran thus. The number of nucleated cells in each sample was estimated from the amplification of reference gene primers within the assay. To quantify the absolute abundance of each unique TCRbeta CDR3 rearrangement, sequence reads were collapsed and filtered. For each sample, productive Simpson clonality was calculated as the square root of Simpson's diversity index across productive rearrangements. The clones in this table, taken by TCRdb from immuneACCESS, are in-frame only. Not every clone is retained; where verified, under half of the shortfall comes from an unresolved V gene, and the cause of the rest is unknown. That table is the source of V, J and clone size, and D and trimming were worked out from the DNA. Present in this sample are some 140,000 clones, approximately 80% of which were seen just once. The ten biggest clones cover roughly 9.2% of the sample.

Beyond this particular receptor, the publication reports: The amount of clinical and demographic metadata varied by source and participant and was provided uncurated.

The germline V gene gives CDR1 as MNHEY and CDR2 as SVGAGI. Inclusive of the bounding cysteine and phenylalanine, the CDR3 is 14 residues long. Just CDR3 DNA is preserved here, 42 bases in frame from base 1. V is reduced by 2 bases and J by 2 bases, leaving a spacing of 9 bases between them. The chain links TRBV6-5 with TRBJ2-5; TRBD1 could be the D gene, as 6 bases match. Sequences were obtained from PBMCs or T cells enriched from blood (not recorded which). The sequence came from a man aged 50-59 years who had recovered from COVID-19. The sequenced DNA is TGTGCCAGCAGTTACGGGGGCAGGCAAGAGACCCAGTACTTC. Its amino acids are CASSYGGRQETQYF.